This T cell receptor beta chain appears in the sequencing data of a study of T cells expressing NK-cell markers. TCRdb reanalyzed the 5' RACE reads, giving one entry per CDR3 protein sequence and no DNA. The table for this sample gives hundreds of thousands of distinct CDR3 sequences. Germline loops: CDR1 DFQATT, CDR2 SNEGSKA (reference sequence). CDR3 length: 15 residues. The source of this sequence is a man aged 18 to 70 in good health. The chain recombines TRBV20-1 with TRBJ2-5. The sequencing sample was made of blood T cells: a sorted CD56 or NKG2C T cell subset, CD4+ or CD8+ T cells, or bulk PBMC T cells (not recorded which). This CDR3 reads CSAREWGSALGTQYF.